This TCR beta chain was documented in a study of T cell clones after liver transplantation. Background on the study: Liver transplant recipients had immunosuppression withdrawal attempted within 2 years. Post-transplant blood was tracked for graft-donor-reactive T cell clones identified in a pre-transplant mixed lymphocyte reaction. Patients counted as tolerant after at least one year off all immunosuppression, enzymes not exceeding twice normal.

Measured with immunoSEQ multiplex PCR; TCRdb has only the in-frame clones, and not every one. The sample shows about 120,000 clones, about nine tenths of them seen only once. V lost 5 bases, J lost 11 bases, and 10 bases lay in between. The germline V gene has CDR1 MNHNS and CDR2 SASEGT. This CDR3 has 11 residues. The receptor's source is a human patient who received a liver transplant. Some T cells may have originated in the graft donor. This rearrangement joins TRBV6-1 to TRBJ1-5; D is perhaps TRBD1 (6 bases). The material was CD4+ T cells from blood, obtained 12 months after liver transplant. The CDR3 is CASSSGQSQHF. The CDR3 DNA is TGTGCCAGCAGTAGCGGACAGTCCCAGCATTTT.